This T cell receptor (beta chain) was sequenced during a study of identical twins. The V gene's germline CDR1 is SGHDT and CDR2 YYEEEE. The V and J ends lost 4 bases and 0 bases respectively, with 17 bases between them. The CDR3 runs 17 residues. In TCRdb, the 5' RACE reads were re-called with MiXCR into one record per CDR3 protein. The sample yields 450,000 or so distinct CDR3 sequences, 13% to 15% seen once. These same records also appear under a second study, on yellow fever vaccine responses in identical twins.

This sequence was found in a woman aged 18-30 years in good health. The sequenced sample consisted of CD4+ T cells sorted from blood. V and J are TRBV5-6 and TRBJ2-4; D is ambiguous. CDR3 nucleotides: TGTGCCAGCAGCCTCCGGACGCAACTGAAAGCCAAAAACATTCAGTACTTC. Translating it yields CASSLRTQLKAKNIQYF.